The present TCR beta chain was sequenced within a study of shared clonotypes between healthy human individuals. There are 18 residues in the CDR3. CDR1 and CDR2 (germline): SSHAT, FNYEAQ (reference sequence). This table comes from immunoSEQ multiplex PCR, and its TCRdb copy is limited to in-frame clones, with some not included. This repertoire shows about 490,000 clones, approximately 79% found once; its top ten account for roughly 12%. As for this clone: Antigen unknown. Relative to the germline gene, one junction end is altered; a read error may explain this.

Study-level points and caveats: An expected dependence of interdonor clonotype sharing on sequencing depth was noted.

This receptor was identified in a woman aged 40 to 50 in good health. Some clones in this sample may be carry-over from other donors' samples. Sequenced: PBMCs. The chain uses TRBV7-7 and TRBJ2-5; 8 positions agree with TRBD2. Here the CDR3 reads CASSSQNSGLVLRGTQYF. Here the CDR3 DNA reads TGTGCTAGCAGCTCACAAAATTCGGGACTAGTCCTTCGCGGGACCCAGTACTTC.